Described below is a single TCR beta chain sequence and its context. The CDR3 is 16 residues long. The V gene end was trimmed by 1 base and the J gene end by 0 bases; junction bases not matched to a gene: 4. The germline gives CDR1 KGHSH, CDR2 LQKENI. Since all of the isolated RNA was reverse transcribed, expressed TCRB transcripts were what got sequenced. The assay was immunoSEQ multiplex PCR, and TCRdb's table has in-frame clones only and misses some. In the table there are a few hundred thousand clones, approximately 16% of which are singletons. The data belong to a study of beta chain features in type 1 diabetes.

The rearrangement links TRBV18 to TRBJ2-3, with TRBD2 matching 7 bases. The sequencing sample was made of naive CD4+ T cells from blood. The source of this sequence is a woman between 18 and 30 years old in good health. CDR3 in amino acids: CASSPLTGLSTDTQYF. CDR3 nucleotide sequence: TGTGCCAGCTCACCACTTACGGGACTAAGCACAGATACGCAGTATTTT.